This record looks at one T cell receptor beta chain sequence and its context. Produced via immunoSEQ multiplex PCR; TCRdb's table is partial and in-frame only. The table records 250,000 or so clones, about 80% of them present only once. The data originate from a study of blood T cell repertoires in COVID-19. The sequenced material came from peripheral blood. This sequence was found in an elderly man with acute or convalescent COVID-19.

The CDR3: CASSHLGHPGSNSPLHF. The CDR3 DNA is TGTGCCAGCAGCCACCTTGGGCACCCCGGGAGTAATTCACCCCTCCACTTT. This rearrangement joins TRBV3-1 (or the pseudogene TRBV3-2) to TRBJ1-6, with no clear D. Germline CDR1 is LGHDT and CDR2 is YNNKEL (reference sequence). The CDR3 sequence is 17 residues long. The germline V and J ends were trimmed by 3 bases and 6 bases, with 18 bases remaining between them.